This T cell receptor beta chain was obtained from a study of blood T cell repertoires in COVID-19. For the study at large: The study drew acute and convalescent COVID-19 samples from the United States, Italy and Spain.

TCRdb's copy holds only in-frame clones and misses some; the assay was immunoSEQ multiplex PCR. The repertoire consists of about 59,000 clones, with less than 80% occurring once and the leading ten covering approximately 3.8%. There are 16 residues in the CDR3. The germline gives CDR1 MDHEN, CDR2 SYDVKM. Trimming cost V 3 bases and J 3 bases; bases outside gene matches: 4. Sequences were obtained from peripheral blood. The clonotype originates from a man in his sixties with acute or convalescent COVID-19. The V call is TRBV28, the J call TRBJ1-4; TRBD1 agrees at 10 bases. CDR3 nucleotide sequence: TGTGCCAGCAGTTTGTCGGGACAGGGGTCTAATGAAAAACTGTTTTTT. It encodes CASSLSGQGSNEKLFF. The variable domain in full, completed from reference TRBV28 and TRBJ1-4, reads DVKVTQSSRYLVKRTGEKVFLECVQDMDHENMFWYRQDPGLGLRLIYFSYDVKMKEKGDIPEGYSVSREKKERFSLILESASTNQTSMYLCASSLSGQGSNEKLFFGSGTQLSVL.